Listed below are T cell receptor beta chains from one sample, sequenced in a study of blood T cell repertoires in COVID-19. The data were produced by immunoSEQ multiplex PCR, yet TCRdb's version contains in-frame clones alone and is incomplete. The sample has some 230,000 clones, approximately 80% seen once. Sequenced: peripheral blood. These TCRs come from a woman aged 45-60 years with acute or convalescent COVID-19. Both conserved end residues are trimmed from each CDR3. A D gene is named only where the DNA matches it firmly. Size values are once, few and many counts, or a class for expanded clones, and some rows have none.

TRBJ2-1 NA TRBV28 TRBD2 ASSPLSSGNNEQF
TRBJ2-7 NA TRBV7-2 NA ASSPGLNSYEQY
TRBJ2-2 NA TRBV9 TRBD2 ASSPRTSGGTGELF
TRBJ2-7 NA TRBV2 TRBD2 ASLPGTSVRYEQY
TRBJ1-2 NA TRBV12-3/TRBV12-4 TRBD1 ASSFTGAYGYT
TRBJ2-7 NA TRBV27 TRBD2 ASSLYTRATSGSSYEQY
TRBJ2-7 NA TRBV21-1 NA ASTPIQRGYEQY
TRBJ2-7 NA TRBV6-5 TRBD1 ASTLGQGHEQY
TRBJ2-3 NA TRBV28 TRBD2 ASRGRLAGADTQY
TRBJ2-7 NA TRBV4-1 NA ASSLQKSYEQY
TRBJ1-5 NA TRBV19 NA ASLRRGAQGNQPQH
TRBJ1-1 NA TRBV16 TRBD1 ASSPSYRGLEAF
TRBJ2-1 NA TRBV27 TRBD1 ASRPRTGGEQF
TRBJ1-2 NA TRBV30 NA AWNRNYGYT
TRBJ2-3 NA TRBV7-2 TRBD1 ASSSGQGATDTQY
TRBJ1-2 NA TRBV28 TRBD1 ASSGQGYSANYGYT
TRBJ2-2 medium-sized TRBV24-1 TRBD2 ATSDPSGGGYTGELF
TRBJ1-4 few TRBV6-2/TRBV6-3 NA ASSYSGRRYEKLF
TRBJ1-1 NA TRBV4-1 NA ASSQETGLDTEAF
TRBJ2-1 NA TRBV15 TRBD2 ATSRGVATGGEQF
TRBJ1-3 NA TRBV28 TRBD1 ASSSGQGDTIY
TRBJ1-4 once TRBV19 TRBD1 ASNTTGGHCEKLF
TRBJ2-1 NA TRBV12-3/TRBV12-4 NA ASRMDWLHEQF
TRBJ1-5 NA TRBV6-5 NA ASSPYAGGQPQH
TRBJ2-5 NA TRBV6-6 NA ASSYRGGVVRETQY
TRBJ1-5 many TRBV6-5 NA ASNLGQVAQH
TRBJ2-5 once TRBV6-1 TRBD1 ASSEGLTGFGETQY
TRBJ2-1 few TRBV20-1 NA SASRTSRGEQF
TRBJ1-2 NA TRBV7-3 NA ASSTDGLGGYT
TRBJ1-2 once TRBV27 NA ASSLGVGGRYGYT
TRBJ1-2 NA TRBV23-1 NA ASARRQRNYGYT
TRBJ1-5 few TRBV7-5 NA ARTLQGSNQPQH
TRBJ1-6 NA TRBV7-2 TRBD1 ASSLAGQVNSPLH
TRBJ2-3 NA TRBV6-4 TRBD2 ASSDKRTSGGALDTQY
TRBJ1-1 NA TRBV19 NA ASSIGLETVEAF
TRBJ2-7 NA TRBV29-1 NA SVGGFGDWEQY
TRBJ2-5 NA TRBV4-1 NA ASSPLGGVQETQY
TRBJ2-7 NA TRBV27 TRBD2 ASSPLPMSGGRIFYEQY
TRBJ2-3 NA TRBV5-4 NA ASSSSRGSTDTQY
TRBJ2-3 NA TRBV6-6 TRBD2 ASSNPLAGSTDTQY
TRBJ2-1 NA TRBV6-1 NA ASREAASYNEQF
TRBJ1-2 NA TRBV7-2 NA ASTFSTGASSYYGYT
TRBJ2-3 NA TRBV18 TRBD2 ASSPGLAGYSTDTQY
TRBJ1-1 NA TRBV5-1 TRBD1 ASSARGRLNTEAF
TRBJ2-1 NA TRBV19 NA ASSIWATDEQF
TRBJ2-7 NA TRBV7-3 TRBD1 ASSPGTGAYEQY
TRBJ2-5 NA TRBV7-9 TRBD2 ASSSAGAAETQY
TRBJ1-5 NA TRBV3-1/TRBV3-2 TRBD1 ASSLGTVDQPQH
TRBJ2-1 NA TRBV19 TRBD2 ASTTSGAHNEQF
TRBJ2-1 once TRBV4-3 NA ASSQDLNPGEQF
TRBJ1-2 NA TRBV28 NA ASTLARGGNYGYT
TRBJ2-1 NA TRBV4-3 TRBD2 ASSQRLAGLGNEQF
TRBJ1-2 NA TRBV6-1 NA ASSEIPGHNYGYT